The present TCR beta chain was sequenced within a study of post-analysis software for immune sequencing data. Study-wide background: Relapsing-remitting, secondary progressive and progressive-relapsing multiple sclerosis courses were included.

The germline V gene encodes CDR1 LGHNA and CDR2 YNFKEQ. Germline trimming cut 4 bases from V and 2 bases from J; bases unmatched to any gene: 5. The CDR3 contains 15 residues. The TCR beta cDNA libraries contained unique molecular identifiers. TCRdb redid the calling of the PCR reads with MiXCR, one entry per CDR3 protein. The repertoire holds approximately 730,000 distinct CDR3 sequences, with 25% to 30% as singletons. Study-level findings and limits: TRBV5-6, TRBV5-1 and TRBV20-1 belonged to a set of about 5 TRBV segments that were more frequent in patients than controls.

Concerning this clonotype: The antigen is undetermined.

The chain uses TRBV4-2 and TRBJ2-5; 9 bases map to TRBD1. Sequencing was performed on blood. This clonotype was sampled from a girl aged 10-17 years with multiple sclerosis. Here the CDR3 DNA reads TGTGCCAGCAGCCCTGGGACAGGGATACAAGAGACCCAGTACTTC. Its protein product is CASSPGTGIQETQYF.